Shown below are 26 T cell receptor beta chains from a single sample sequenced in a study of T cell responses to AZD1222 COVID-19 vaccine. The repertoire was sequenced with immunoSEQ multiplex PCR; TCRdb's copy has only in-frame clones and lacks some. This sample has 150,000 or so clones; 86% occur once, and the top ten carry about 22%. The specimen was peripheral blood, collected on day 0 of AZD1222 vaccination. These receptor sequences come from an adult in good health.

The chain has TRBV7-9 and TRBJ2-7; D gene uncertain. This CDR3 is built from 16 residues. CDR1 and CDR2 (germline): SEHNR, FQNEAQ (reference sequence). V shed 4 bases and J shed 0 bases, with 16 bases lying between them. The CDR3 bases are TGTGCCAGCAGCTCCCAGGACGGGTTGAGCTCCTACGAGCAGTACTTC. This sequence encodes CASSSQDGLSSYEQYF.

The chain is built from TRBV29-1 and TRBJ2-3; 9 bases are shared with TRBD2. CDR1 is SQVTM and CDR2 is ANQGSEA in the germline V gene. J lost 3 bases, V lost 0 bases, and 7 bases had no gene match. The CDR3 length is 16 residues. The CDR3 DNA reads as TGCAGCGTTGAAGATCCAGCGGGGGGTTTGACAGATACGCAGTATTTT. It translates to CSVEDPAGGLTDTQYF.

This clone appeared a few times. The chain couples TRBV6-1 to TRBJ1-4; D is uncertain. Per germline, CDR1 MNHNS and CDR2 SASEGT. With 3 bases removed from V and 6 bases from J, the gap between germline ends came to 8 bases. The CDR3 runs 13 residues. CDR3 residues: CASSDQPYEKLFF. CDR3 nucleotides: TGTGCCAGCAGTGACCAACCCTATGAAAAACTGTTTTTT.

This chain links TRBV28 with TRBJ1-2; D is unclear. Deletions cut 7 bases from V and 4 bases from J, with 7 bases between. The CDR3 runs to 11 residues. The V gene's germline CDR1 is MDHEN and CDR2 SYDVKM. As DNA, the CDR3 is TGTGCCAGCACGGCCGGCTATGGCTACACCTTC. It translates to CASTAGYGYTF.

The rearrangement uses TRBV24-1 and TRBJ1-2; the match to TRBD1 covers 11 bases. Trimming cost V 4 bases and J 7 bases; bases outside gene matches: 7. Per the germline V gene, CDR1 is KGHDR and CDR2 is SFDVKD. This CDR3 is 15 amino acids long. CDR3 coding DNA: TGTGCCACCAGTGACCCAGGACAGGGGGCAGGTGGCTACACCTTC. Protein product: CATSDPGQGAGGYTF.

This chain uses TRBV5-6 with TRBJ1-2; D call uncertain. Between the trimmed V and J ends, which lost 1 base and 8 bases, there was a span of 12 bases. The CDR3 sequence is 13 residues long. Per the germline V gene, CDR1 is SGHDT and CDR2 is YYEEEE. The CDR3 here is CASSLTRFAGYTF. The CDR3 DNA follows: TGTGCCAGCAGCTTGACTCGATTCGCGGGCTACACCTTC.

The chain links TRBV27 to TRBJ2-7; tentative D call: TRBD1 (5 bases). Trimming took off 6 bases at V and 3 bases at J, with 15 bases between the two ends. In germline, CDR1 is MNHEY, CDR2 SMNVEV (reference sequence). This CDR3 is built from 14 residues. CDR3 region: CASRLTRTNYEQYF. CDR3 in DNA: TGTGCCAGCAGGCTGACCAGGACAAACTACGAGCAGTACTTC.

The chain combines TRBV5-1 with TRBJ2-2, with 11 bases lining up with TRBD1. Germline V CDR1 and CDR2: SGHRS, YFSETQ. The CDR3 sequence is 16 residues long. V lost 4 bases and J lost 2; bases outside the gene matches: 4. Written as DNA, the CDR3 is TGCGCCAGCAGCCCCCGGACAGGGGGCAACACCGGGGAGCTGTTTTTT. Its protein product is CASSPRTGGNTGELFF. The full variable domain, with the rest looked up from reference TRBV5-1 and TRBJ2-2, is KAGVTQTPRYLIKTRGQQVTLSCSPISGHRSVSWYQQTPGQGLQFLFEYFSETQRNKGNFPGRFSGRQFSNSRSEMNVSTLELGDSALYLCASSPRTGGNTGELFFGEGSRLTVL.

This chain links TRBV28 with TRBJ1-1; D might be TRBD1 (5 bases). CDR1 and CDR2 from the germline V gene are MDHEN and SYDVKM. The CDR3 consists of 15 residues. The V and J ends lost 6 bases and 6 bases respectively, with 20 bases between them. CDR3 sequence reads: CASRPGGWRKAEAFF. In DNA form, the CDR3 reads TGTGCCAGCAGGCCCGGGGGTTGGCGTAAGGCTGAAGCTTTCTTT.

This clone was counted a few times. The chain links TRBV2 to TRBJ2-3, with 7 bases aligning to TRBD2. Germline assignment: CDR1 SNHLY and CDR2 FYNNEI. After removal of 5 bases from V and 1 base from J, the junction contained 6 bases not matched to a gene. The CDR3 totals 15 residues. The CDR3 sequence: CASSKPGGGTDTQYF. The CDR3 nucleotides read TGTGCCAGCAGTAAACCGGGGGGTGGCACAGATACGCAGTATTTT. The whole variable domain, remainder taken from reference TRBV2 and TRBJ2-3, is EPEVTQTPSHQVTQMGQEVILRCVPISNHLYFYWYRQILGQKVEFLVSFYNNEISEKSEIFDDQFSVERPDGSNFTLKIRSTKLEDSAMYFCASSKPGGGTDTQYFGPGTRLTVL.

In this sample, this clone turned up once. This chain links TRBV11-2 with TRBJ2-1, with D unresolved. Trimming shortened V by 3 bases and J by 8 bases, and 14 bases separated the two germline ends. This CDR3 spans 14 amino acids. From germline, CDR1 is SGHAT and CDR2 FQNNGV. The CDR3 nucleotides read TGTGCCAGCAGCTTCGTGAGTCGTCCGCATGAGCAGTTCTTC. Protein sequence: CASSFVSRPHEQFF.

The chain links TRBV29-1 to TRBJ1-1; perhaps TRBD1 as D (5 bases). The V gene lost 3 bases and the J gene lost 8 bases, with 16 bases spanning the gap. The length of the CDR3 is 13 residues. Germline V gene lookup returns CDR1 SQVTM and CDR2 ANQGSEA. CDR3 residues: CSVEGDGRTEAFF. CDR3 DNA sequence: TGCAGCGTTGAGGGGGATGGGAGGACAGAAGCTTTCTTT.

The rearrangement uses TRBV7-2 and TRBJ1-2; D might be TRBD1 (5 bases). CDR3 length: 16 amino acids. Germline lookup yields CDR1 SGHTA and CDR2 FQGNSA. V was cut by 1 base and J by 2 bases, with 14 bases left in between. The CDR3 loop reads CASSLGSTGLNYGYTF. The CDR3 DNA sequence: TGTGCCAGCAGCTTAGGATCAACAGGTCTAAACTATGGCTACACCTTC. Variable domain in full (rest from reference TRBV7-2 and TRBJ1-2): GAGVSQSPSNKVTEKGKDVELRCDPISGHTALYWYRQSLGQGLEFLIYFQGNSAPDKSGLPSDRFSAERTGGSVSTLTIQRTQQEDSAVYLCASSLGSTGLNYGYTFGSGTRLTVV.

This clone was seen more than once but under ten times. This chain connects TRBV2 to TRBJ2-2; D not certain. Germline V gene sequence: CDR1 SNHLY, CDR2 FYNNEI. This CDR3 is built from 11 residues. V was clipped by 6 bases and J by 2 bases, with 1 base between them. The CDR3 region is CASRNTGELFF. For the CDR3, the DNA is TGTGCCAGCAGAAACACCGGGGAGCTGTTTTTT.

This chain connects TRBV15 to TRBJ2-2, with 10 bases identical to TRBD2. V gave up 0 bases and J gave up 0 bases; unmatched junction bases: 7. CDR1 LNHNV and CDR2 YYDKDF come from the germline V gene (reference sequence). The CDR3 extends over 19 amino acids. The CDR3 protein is CATSRDRASGGTNTGELFF. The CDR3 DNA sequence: TGTGCCACCAGCAGAGATAGGGCTAGCGGGGGTACGAACACCGGGGAGCTGTTTTTT.

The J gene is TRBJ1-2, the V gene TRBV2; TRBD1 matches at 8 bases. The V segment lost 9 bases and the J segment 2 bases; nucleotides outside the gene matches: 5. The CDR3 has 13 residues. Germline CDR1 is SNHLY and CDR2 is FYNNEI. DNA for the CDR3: TGTGCCAGAGGGGACAGGCTAAACTATGGCTACACCTTC. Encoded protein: CARGDRLNYGYTF.

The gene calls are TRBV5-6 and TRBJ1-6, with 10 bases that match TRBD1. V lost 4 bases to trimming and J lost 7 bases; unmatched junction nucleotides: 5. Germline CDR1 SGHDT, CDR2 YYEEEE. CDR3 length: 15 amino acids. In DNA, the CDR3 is TGTGCCAGCAGCGGCCAGGGACAGGGGAATTCACCCCTCCACTTT. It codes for CASSGQGQGNSPLHF.

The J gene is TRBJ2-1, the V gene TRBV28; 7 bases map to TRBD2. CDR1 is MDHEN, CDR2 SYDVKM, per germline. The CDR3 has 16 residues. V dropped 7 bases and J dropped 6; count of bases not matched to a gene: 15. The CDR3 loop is CASTSLGASGINEQFF. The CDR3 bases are TGTGCCAGCACGTCCCTCGGTGCTAGCGGTATCAATGAGCAGTTCTTC.

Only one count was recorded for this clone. DNA for the CDR3: TGTGCCAGCAGCTTAAGTCAGGGCGTGCCGGGCTACACCTTC. Protein product: CASSLSQGVPGYTF. V gene TRBV7-2 combines with J gene TRBJ1-2; possibly TRBD1 for D (5 bases). The CDR3 has 14 residues. Trimming cost V 2 bases and J 8 bases, with 15 bases left between them. In germline, CDR1 is SGHTA, CDR2 FQGNSA.

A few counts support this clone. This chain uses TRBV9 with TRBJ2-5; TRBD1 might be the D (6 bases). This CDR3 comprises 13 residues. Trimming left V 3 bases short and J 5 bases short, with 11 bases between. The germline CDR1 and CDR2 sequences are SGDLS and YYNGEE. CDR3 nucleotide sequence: TGTGCCAGCAGCGAGAGGACAGCGGAGACCCAGTACTTC. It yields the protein CASSERTAETQYF.

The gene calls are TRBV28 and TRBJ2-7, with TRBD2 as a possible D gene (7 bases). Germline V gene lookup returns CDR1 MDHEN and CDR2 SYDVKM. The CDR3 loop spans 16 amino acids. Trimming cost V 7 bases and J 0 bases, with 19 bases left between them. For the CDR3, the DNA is TGTGCCAGCACCAAGGGGGGGGCCGCGAGCTCCTACGAGCAGTACTTC. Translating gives CASTKGGAASSYEQYF. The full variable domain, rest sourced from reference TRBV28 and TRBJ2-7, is DVKVTQSSRYLVKRTGEKVFLECVQDMDHENMFWYRQDPGLGLRLIYFSYDVKMKEKGDIPEGYSVSREKKERFSLILESASTNQTSMYLCASTKGGAASSYEQYFGPGTRLTVT.

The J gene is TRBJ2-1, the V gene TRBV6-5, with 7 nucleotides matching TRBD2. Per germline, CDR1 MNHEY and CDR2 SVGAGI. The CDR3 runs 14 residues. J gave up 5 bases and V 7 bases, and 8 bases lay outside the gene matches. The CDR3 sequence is CASIWGTMNNEQFF. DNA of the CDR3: TGTGCCAGCATCTGGGGGACTATGAACAATGAGCAGTTCTTC.

As DNA, the CDR3 is TGCGCCAGCAGCCCTAACCCGGGACAGGGGAACTATGGCTACACCTTC. It is translated as CASSPNPGQGNYGYTF. V and J are TRBV5-1 and TRBJ1-2; 10 bases match TRBD1. V dropped 4 bases and J dropped 2; count of bases not matched to a gene: 8. Germline V gene lookup returns CDR1 SGHRS and CDR2 YFSETQ. The length of the CDR3 is 16 residues.

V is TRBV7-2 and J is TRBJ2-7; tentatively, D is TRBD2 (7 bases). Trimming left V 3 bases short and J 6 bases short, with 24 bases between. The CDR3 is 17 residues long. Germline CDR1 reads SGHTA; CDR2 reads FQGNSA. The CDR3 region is CASSFIGGGGPRGEQYF. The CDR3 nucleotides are TGTGCCAGCAGCTTCATAGGGGGAGGGGGTCCGAGGGGCGAGCAGTACTTC.

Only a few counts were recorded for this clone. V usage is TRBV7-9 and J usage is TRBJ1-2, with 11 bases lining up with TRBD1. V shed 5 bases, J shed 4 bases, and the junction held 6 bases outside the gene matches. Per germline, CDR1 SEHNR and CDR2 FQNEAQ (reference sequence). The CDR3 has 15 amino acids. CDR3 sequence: CASSLGQGAVYGYTF. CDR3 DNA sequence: TGTGCCAGCAGCCTTGGACAGGGGGCTGTCTATGGCTACACCTTC.

The DNA for the CDR3 is TGTGCCAGCAGCTTCAGACAGGGCGGGAATGAGCAGTTCTTC. This codes for CASSFRQGGNEQFF. The chain combines TRBV7-2 with TRBJ2-1, with 7 bases matching TRBD1. The CDR3 sequence is 14 residues long. Trimming cost V 3 bases and J 7 bases; bases outside gene matches: 6. Germline CDR1 reads SGHTA; CDR2 reads FQGNSA.